This TCR beta chain stems from a study of blood T cell repertoires in COVID-19. Background on the study: COVID-19 samples, acute and convalescent, were from the United States, Italy and Spain. The analysed material was cDNA or gDNA that came from T cells, B-cell-depleted T cells, or PBMCs.

The ends were cut back, 8 bases at V and 4 bases at J, with 14 bases in the middle. The length of the CDR3 is 13 residues. The germline gives CDR1 MGHDK, CDR2 SYGVNS. Authors' processing steps: From reference gene primer amplification, estimates of nucleated cell counts were derived. The protocol was immunoSEQ multiplex PCR, while the TCRdb copy is restricted to in-frame clones and leaves out a portion. V and J calls and clone size are copied from that table; D and trimming were computed from the DNA. This repertoire shows 200,000 to 250,000 clones, about four fifths found once; its top ten account for roughly 2%.

The gene calls are TRBV25-1 and TRBJ1-2; maybe TRBD1 (6 bases). This sequence originates from a man aged 30 to 39 who had recovered from COVID-19. The sequenced sample was peripheral blood. The CDR3 loop reads CASSNDRFYGYTF. DNA for the CDR3: TGTGCCAGCTCAAACGACAGGTTCTATGGCTACACCTTC.